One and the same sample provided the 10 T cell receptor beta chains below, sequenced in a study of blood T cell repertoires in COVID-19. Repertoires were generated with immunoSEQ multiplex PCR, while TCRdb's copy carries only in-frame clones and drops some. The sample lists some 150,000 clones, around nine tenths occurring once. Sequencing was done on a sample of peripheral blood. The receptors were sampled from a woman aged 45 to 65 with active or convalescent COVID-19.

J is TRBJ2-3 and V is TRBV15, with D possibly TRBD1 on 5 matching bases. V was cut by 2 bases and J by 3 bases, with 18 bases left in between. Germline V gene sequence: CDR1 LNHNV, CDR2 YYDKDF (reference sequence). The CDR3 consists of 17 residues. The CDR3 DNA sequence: TGTGCCACCAGCAGACCACAAGGCCCGCGACAGACAGATACGCAGTATTTT. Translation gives CATSRPQGPRQTDTQYF. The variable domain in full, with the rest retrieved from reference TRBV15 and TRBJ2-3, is DAMVIQNPRYQVTQFGKPVTLSCSQTLNHNVMYWYQQKSSQAPKLLFHYYDKDFNNEADTPDNFQSRRPNTSFCFLDIRSPGLGDTAMYLCATSRPQGPRQTDTQYFGPGTRLTVL.

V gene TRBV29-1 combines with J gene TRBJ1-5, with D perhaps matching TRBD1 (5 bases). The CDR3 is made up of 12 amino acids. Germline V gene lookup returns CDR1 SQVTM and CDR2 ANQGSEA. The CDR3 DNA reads TGCAGTGTGTGGGGCCCTGGACAGCCCCAGCATTTT. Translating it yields CSVWGPGQPQHF.

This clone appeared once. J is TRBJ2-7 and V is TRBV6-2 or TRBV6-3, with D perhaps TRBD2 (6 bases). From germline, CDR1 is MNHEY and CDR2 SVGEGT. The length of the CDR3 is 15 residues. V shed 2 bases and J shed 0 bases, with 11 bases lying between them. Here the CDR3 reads CASSYRWGVSYEQYF. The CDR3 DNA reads TGTGCCAGCAGTTACCGCTGGGGGGTCTCCTACGAGCAGTACTTC.

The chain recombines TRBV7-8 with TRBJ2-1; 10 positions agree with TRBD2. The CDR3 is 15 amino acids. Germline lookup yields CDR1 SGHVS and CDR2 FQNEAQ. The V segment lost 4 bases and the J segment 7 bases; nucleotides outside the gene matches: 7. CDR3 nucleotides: TGTGCCAGCAGCTCGGTAGCGGGGGGTATAAATGAGCAGTTCTTC. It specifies CASSSVAGGINEQFF. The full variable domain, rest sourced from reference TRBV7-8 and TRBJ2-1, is GAGVSQSPRYKVAKRGQDVALRCDPISGHVSLFWYQQALGQGPEFLTYFQNEAQLDKSGLPSDRFFAERPEGSVSTLKIQRTQQEDSAVYLCASSSVAGGINEQFFGPGTRLTVL.

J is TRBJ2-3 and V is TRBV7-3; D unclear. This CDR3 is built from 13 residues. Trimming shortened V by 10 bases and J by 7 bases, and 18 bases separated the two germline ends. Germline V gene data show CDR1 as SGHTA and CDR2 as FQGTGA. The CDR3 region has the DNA TGTGCCACCGCGGTTGGAGCTAGTAATACGCAGTATTTT. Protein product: CATAVGASNTQYF.

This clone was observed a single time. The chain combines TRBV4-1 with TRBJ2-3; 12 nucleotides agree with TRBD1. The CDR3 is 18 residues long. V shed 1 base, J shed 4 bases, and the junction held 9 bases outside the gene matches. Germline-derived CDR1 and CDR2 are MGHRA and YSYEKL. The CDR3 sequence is CASSQVARDRGLADTQYF. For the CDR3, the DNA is TGCGCCAGCAGCCAAGTGGCCCGGGACAGGGGGCTCGCAGATACGCAGTATTTT.

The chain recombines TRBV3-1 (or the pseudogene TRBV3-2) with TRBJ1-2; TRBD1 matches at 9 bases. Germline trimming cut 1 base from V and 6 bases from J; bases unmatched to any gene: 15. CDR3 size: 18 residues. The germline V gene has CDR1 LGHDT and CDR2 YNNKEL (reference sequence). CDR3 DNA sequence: TGTGCCAGCAGCCAAGTTCCTTCAACAGGGGGCACAATAGATGGCTACACCTTC. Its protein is CASSQVPSTGGTIDGYTF.

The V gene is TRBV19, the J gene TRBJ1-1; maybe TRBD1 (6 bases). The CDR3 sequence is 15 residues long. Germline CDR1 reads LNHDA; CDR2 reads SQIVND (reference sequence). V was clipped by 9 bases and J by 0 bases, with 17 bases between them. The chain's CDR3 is CASRYYGDMNTEAFF. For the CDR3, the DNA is TGTGCCAGCCGGTATTATGGGGACATGAACACTGAAGCTTTCTTT.

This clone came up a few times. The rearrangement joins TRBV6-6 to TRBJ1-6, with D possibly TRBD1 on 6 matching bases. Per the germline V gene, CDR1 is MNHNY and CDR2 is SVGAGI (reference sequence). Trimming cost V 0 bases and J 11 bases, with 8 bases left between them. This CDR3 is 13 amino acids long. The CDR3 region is CASSYSGAAPLHF. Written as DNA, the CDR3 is TGTGCCAGCAGTTACTCGGGGGCGGCACCCCTCCACTTT.

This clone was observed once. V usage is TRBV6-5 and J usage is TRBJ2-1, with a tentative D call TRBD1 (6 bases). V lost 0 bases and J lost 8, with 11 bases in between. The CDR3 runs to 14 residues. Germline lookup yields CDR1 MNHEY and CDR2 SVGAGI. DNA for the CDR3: TGTGCCAGCAGTTACTCGCCGGGACAAGATGAGCAGTTCTTC. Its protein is CASSYSPGQDEQFF.